This T cell receptor (beta chain) is drawn from a study of CD8 T cells in Susac syndrome. Study in general: Patients with Susac syndrome, at blood draw, were therapy-naive, on corticosteroids, or on intravenous immunoglobulin alone.

The CDR3 totals 12 residues. Germline lookup yields CDR1 SGHDT and CDR2 YYEEEE. V was pared by 1 base and J by 14 bases, with 15 bases between. Sequencing of TCR beta was performed on blood CD8+ and CD4+ T cells. Definite or probable Susac syndrome was diagnosed using recently defined diagnostic criteria. TEMRA cells were enriched by FACS, and CD4+ and CD8+ T cells were negatively isolated. RNA totalling about 0.45 to 1 ug underwent reverse transcription with random hexamers. A single record per CDR3 protein comes from TCRdb applying MiXCR to the immunoSEQ multiplex PCR reads. Altogether some 190,000 distinct CDR3 sequences are present, 85% to 95% being singletons, with the ten largest covering roughly 0.14%.

The chain carries TRBV5-6 and TRBJ1-2; D gene uncertain. The specimen was CD4+ T cells from PBMCs. The receptor was isolated from a human donor with Susac syndrome. CDR3 sequence reads: CASSLLEEGHTF. CDR3 nucleotide sequence: TGTGCCAGCAGCTTGCTTGAGGAGGGTCATACCTTC.